The clone carrying this T cell receptor (beta chain) occurred once. What it binds is unknown. The data belong to a study of brain T cells in children with intractable seizures. General study results and limits: Viral specificity was inferred only from CDR3 similarity; HCMV serostatus was unknown. Absence of clones before surgery may stem from lower sequencing depth.

The CDR3 totals 16 residues. Per the germline V gene, CDR1 is KGHSH and CDR2 is LQKENI. Trimming removed 3 bases from V and 5 bases from J, with 16 bases in between. The table came from immunoSEQ multiplex PCR; TCRdb's copy has only in-frame clones and leaves some out. The data hold around 80,000 clones, with around nine tenths observed a single time. Surgery cases with the highest brain T cell transcript signatures were chosen for sequencing. This receptor was taken from a girl aged 2 to 9 with Rasmussen encephalitis and intractable seizures. This chain links TRBV18 with TRBJ1-4; maybe TRBD1 (5 bases). This specimen consisted of peripheral blood, obtained at surgery. CDR3 residues: CASSPAAGRRNEKLFF. The CDR3 bases are TGTGCCAGCTCACCGGCTGCGGGACGGAGAAATGAAAAACTGTTTTTT.